A single T cell receptor beta chain is shown here with its context. The data are from a study of blood T cell repertoires in COVID-19. Whole-study context: Sample material is recorded as cDNA or gDNA derived from T cells, B-cell-depleted T cells, or PBMCs.

Enrollees, about 18 to 89 years old, lived in 24 US areas. Participants reported their clinical history, and cohort assignment relied on those reports. Per the authors' pipeline: The authors estimated nucleated cell counts from reference gene primer amplification. The table came from immunoSEQ multiplex PCR; TCRdb's copy has only in-frame clones and leaves some out. The DNA gave D and trimming, while V, J and clone size come from that table. The sample has about 400,000 clones; 88% are singletons. Germline CDR1 and CDR2: MGHRA and YSYEKL. The CDR3 covers 15 residues. V was trimmed by 0 bases and J by 0 bases, leaving 6 bases between them.

The sample comprised PBMCs or T cells enriched from blood (not recorded which). The chain employs TRBV4-1 and TRBJ2-1; D remains ambiguous. This TCR derives from a woman aged 40-49 years with acute COVID-19. The CDR3 nucleotides read TGCGCCAGCAGCCAAGATAAGAGCTCCTACAATGAGCAGTTCTTC. This sequence encodes CASSQDKSSYNEQFF.